This TCR beta chain stems from a study of control samples from healthy donors and cancer patients. This CDR3 spans 13 amino acids. The germline gives CDR1 MNHNY, CDR2 SVGAGI (reference sequence). V lost 3 bases and J lost 2, with 7 bases in between. Profiling relied on immunoSEQ multiplex PCR, and the TCRdb table lists in-frame clones only, not all of them. The sample carries 170,000 or so clones, roughly 93% recorded once. The receptor comes from a man aged 18-30 years in good health. Sequencing used blood. The rearrangement joins TRBV6-6 to TRBJ1-1; no clear D gene. This CDR3 is CASSYGKNTEAFF. The DNA of the CDR3 is TGTGCCAGCAGTTATGGGAAAAACACTGAAGCTTTCTTT.